These 5 T cell receptor beta chains came from one sample sequenced in a study of cytomegalovirus exposure and HLA in healthy donors. Use of 60 Vbeta and 13 Jbeta primers characterized the PCR. Clones were read by immunoSEQ multiplex PCR, and TCRdb kept only the in-frame ones, dropping some. The sample has some 150,000 clones, around 76% seen once. The sequencing sample was made of PBMCs. Receptor source: a male donor in good health and CMV-seronegative.

The rearrangement links TRBV29-1 to TRBJ2-7; unclear D gene. Trimming removed 4 bases from V and 0 bases from J, with 10 bases in between. Germline assignment: CDR1 SQVTM and CDR2 ANQGSEA. This CDR3 contains 13 residues. Written as DNA, the CDR3 is TGCAGCGTTGCGGTCACCCCCTCCTACGAGCAGTACTTC. It is translated as CSVAVTPSYEQYF.

The chain carries TRBV9 and TRBJ2-3; TRBD2 aligns across 9 bases. The J segment lost 2 bases and the V segment lost 3 bases, leaving 4 bases of the junction unmatched. Germline lookup yields CDR1 SGDLS and CDR2 YYNGEE. The CDR3 loop spans 15 amino acids. The CDR3 region has the DNA TGTGCCAGCAGCGACCTAGCGGGAACCACAGATACGCAGTATTTT. This codes for CASSDLAGTTDTQYF.

The DNA for the CDR3 is TGCGCCAGCAGCCAAGTCGCAGCGGGATGGGTAGAGCAGTACTTC. Translated, it gives CASSQVAAGWVEQYF. The chain recombines TRBV4-1 with TRBJ2-7, with 7 nucleotides matching TRBD2. V was clipped by 1 base and J by 7 bases; unmatched bases: 10. The CDR3 contains 15 residues. The germline CDR1 and CDR2 sequences are MGHRA and YSYEKL.

Concerning this clone: One junction end does not reproduce the germline sequence, and a read error may be involved. V is TRBV7-8 and J is TRBJ2-7; 9 bases agree with TRBD2. This CDR3 is built from 18 residues. Germline V lookup: CDR1 SGHVS, CDR2 FQNEAQ. The CDR3 sequence: CANSFPHDTVAGDYEQYF. In nucleotides, the CDR3 is TGTGCCAACAGCTTTCCCCATGATACAGTAGCGGGGGATTACGAGCAGTACTTC. Supplemented by reference TRBV7-8 and TRBJ2-7, the full variable domain reads GAGVSQSPRYKVAKRGQDVALRCDPISGHVSLFWYQQALGQGPEFLTYFQNEAQLDKSGLPSDRFFAERPEGSVSTLKIQRTQQEDSAVYLCANSFPHDTVAGDYEQYFGPGTRLTVT.

The genes are TRBV9 and TRBJ2-3; the match to TRBD2 covers 11 bases. The germline gives CDR1 SGDLS, CDR2 YYNGEE. The CDR3 has 16 amino acids. V trimming: 1 base; J trimming: 6 bases; junction bases outside the gene matches: 7. CDR3 residues: CASSVLAGGPGDTQYF. The CDR3 DNA follows: TGTGCCAGCAGCGTACTAGCGGGGGGCCCTGGGGATACGCAGTATTTT.